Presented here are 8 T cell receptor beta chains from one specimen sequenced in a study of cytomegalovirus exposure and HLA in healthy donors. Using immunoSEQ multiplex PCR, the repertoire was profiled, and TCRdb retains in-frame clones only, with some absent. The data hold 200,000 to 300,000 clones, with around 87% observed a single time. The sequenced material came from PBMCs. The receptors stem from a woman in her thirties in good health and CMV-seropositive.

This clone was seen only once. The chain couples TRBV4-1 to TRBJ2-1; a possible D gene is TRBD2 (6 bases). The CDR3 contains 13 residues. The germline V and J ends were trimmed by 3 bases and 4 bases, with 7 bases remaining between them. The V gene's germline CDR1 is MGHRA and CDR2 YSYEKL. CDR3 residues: CASSHLAYNEQFF. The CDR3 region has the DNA TGCGCCAGCAGCCACCTAGCGTACAATGAGCAGTTCTTC.

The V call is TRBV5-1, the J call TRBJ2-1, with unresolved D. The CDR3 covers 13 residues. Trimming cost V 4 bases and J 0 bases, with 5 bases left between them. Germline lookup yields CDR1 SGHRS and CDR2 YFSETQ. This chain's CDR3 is CASSPSSYNEQFF. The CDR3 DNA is TGCGCCAGCAGCCCCAGCTCCTACAATGAGCAGTTCTTC.

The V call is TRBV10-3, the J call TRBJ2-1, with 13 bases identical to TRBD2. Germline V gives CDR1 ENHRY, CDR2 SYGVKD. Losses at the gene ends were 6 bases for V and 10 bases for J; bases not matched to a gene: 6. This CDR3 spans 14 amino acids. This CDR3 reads CAIRGTSGILEQFF. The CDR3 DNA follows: TGTGCCATCAGGGGGACTAGCGGGATATTGGAGCAGTTCTTC.

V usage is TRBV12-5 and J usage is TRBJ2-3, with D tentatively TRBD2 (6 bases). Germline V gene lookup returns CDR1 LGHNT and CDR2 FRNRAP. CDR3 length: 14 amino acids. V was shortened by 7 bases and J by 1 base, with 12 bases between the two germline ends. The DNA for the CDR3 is TGTGCTAGTGACGGGGACTGGCGCACAGATACGCAGTATTTT. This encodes CASDGDWRTDTQYF. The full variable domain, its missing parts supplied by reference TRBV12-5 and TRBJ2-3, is DARVTQTPRHKVTEMGQEVTMRCQPILGHNTVFWYRQTMMQGLELLAYFRNRAPLDDSGMPKDRFSAEMPDATLATLKIQPSEPRDSAVYFCASDGDWRTDTQYFGPGTRLTVL.

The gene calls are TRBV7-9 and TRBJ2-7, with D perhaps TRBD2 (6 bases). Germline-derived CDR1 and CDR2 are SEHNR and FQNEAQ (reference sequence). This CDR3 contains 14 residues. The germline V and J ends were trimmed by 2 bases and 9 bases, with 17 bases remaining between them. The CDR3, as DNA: TGTGCCAGCAGCTTAATCGGTGGCGGGGAAGGGCAGTACTTC. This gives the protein CASSLIGGGEGQYF.

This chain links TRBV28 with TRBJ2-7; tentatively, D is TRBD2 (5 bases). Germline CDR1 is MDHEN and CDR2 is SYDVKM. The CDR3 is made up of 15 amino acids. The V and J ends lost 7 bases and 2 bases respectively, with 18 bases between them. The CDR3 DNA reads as TGTGCCAGCACTATAGGGAGCGGTTCCACCTACGAGCAGTACTTC. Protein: CASTIGSGSTYEQYF.

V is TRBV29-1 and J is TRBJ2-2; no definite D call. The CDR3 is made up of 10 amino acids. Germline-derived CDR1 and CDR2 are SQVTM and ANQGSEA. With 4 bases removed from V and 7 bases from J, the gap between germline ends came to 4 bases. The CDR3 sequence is CSVGDGELFF. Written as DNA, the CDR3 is TGCAGCGTTGGCGACGGGGAGCTGTTTTTT.

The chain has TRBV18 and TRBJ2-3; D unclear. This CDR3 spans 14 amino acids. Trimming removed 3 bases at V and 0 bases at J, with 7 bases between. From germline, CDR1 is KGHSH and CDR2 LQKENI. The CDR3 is CASSPVTSTDTQYF. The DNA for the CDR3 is TGTGCCAGCTCACCCGTGACTAGCACAGATACGCAGTATTTT.